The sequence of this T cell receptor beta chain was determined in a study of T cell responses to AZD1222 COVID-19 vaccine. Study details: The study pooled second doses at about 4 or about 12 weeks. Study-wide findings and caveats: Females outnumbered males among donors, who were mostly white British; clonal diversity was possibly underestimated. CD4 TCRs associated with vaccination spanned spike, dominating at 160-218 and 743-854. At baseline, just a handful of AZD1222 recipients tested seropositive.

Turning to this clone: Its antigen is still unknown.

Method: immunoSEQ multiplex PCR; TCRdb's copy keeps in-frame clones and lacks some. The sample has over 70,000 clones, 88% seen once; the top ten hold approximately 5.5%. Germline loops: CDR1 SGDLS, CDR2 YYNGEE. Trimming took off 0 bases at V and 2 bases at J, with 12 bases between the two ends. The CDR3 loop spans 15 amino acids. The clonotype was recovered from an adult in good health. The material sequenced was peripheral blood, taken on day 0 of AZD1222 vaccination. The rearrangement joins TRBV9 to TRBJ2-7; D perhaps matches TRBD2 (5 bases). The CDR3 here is CASSVGSGGAYEQYF. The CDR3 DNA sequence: TGTGCCAGCAGCGTAGGGAGCGGCGGAGCCTACGAGCAGTACTTC. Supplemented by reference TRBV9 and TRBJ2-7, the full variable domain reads DSGVTQTPKHLITATGQRVTLRCSPRSGDLSVYWYQQSLDQGLQFLIQYYNGEERAKGNILERFSAQQFPDLHSELNLSSLELGDSALYFCASSVGSGGAYEQYFGPGTRLTVT.